These 22 T cell receptor beta chains originate from one sample sequenced in a study of blood T cell repertoires in COVID-19. Data came from immunoSEQ multiplex PCR; TCRdb stores just in-frame clones and leaves some out. The sample yields roughly 49,000 clones, more than 90% seen once. The sequencing sample was made of peripheral blood. The receptors derive from a woman at least 80 years old with acute or convalescent COVID-19.

This chain connects TRBV5-1 to TRBJ2-1, with 7 bases that match TRBD2. In germline, CDR1 is SGHRS, CDR2 YFSETQ. The CDR3 runs to 15 residues. Unmatched junction bases numbered 0, after V lost 0 bases and J lost 0 bases. The CDR3 nucleotides read TGCGCCAGCAGCTTGGGCGGGAGCTCCTACAATGAGCAGTTCTTC. It yields the protein CASSLGGSSYNEQFF. The full variable domain, completed using reference TRBV5-1 and TRBJ2-1, is KAGVTQTPRYLIKTRGQQVTLSCSPISGHRSVSWYQQTPGQGLQFLFEYFSETQRNKGNFPGRFSGRQFSNSRSEMNVSTLELGDSALYLCASSLGGSSYNEQFFGPGTRLTVL.

The table lists this clone with a count of one. CDR3 bases: TGTGCCAGCAGTCGGGACAGGGGATCTGAGACCCAGTACTTC. Translating it yields CASSRDRGSETQYF. The rearrangement links TRBV6-5 to TRBJ2-5, with 10 positions matching TRBD1. The CDR3 sequence is 14 residues long. CDR1 is MNHEY, CDR2 SVGAGI, per germline. The trim removed 5 bases at V and 5 bases at J, leaving 5 bases unmatched.

The DNA of the CDR3 is TGTGCCAGCAGCTTGTGGACAGGGGGATCTGGAAACACCATATATTTT. Encoded protein: CASSLWTGGSGNTIYF. V and J are TRBV5-6 and TRBJ1-3; 10 bases fit TRBD1. J gave up 1 base and V 1 base, and 2 bases lay outside the gene matches. Per germline, CDR1 SGHDT and CDR2 YYEEEE. This CDR3 spans 16 amino acids.

This rearrangement joins TRBV18 to TRBJ1-3; unclear D gene. CDR1 KGHSH and CDR2 LQKENI come from the germline V gene. There are 14 residues in the CDR3. Trimming left V 6 bases short and J 0 bases short, with 9 bases between. CDR3 nucleotides: TGTGCCAGCTCGCCAGAGAGCTCTGGAAACACCATATATTTT. As protein: CASSPESSGNTIYF.

The CDR3 sequence is CASSEFGQGPYEQYF. The CDR3, as DNA: TGTGCCAGCAGTGAATTTGGGCAGGGCCCCTACGAGCAGTACTTC. This chain uses TRBV6-1 with TRBJ2-7; D may be TRBD1 (5 bases). CDR1 is MNHNS, CDR2 SASEGT, per germline. Between the trimmed V and J ends, which lost 2 bases and 2 bases, there was a span of 13 bases. The CDR3 extends over 15 amino acids.

This chain connects TRBV5-1 to TRBJ1-2; TRBD1 matches at 8 bases. CDR3 size: 15 residues. Unmatched junction bases numbered 5, after V lost 0 bases and J lost 4 bases. The germline V gene encodes CDR1 SGHRS and CDR2 YFSETQ. The CDR3 coding sequence is TGCGCCAGCAGCTTGGTGACGACAGGGGCCTATGGCTACACCTTC. Translating it yields CASSLVTTGAYGYTF.

The chain has TRBV24-1 and TRBJ2-7; TRBD1 agrees at 8 bases. The germline V gene has CDR1 KGHDR and CDR2 SFDVKD. After removal of 4 bases from V and 5 bases from J, the junction contained 9 bases not matched to a gene. The CDR3 is 15 amino acids. For the CDR3, the DNA is TGTGCCACCAGTGACCGGGACAGGTCTGGGGACGAGCAGTACTTC. Its translation is CATSDRDRSGDEQYF.

This chain uses TRBV9 with TRBJ1-2; D is uncertain. V gave up 0 bases and J gave up 6 bases, with 9 bases separating them. The CDR3 totals 13 residues. Germline V gene data show CDR1 as SGDLS and CDR2 as YYNGEE. CDR3 coding DNA: TGTGCCAGCAGCGTAGGCGAGAGAAATGGCTACACCTTC. Protein product: CASSVGERNGYTF. Variable domain in full (rest from reference TRBV9 and TRBJ1-2): DSGVTQTPKHLITATGQRVTLRCSPRSGDLSVYWYQQSLDQGLQFLIQYYNGEERAKGNILERFSAQQFPDLHSELNLSSLELGDSALYFCASSVGERNGYTFGSGTRLTVV.

For the CDR3, the DNA is TGCAGCGTAAATCCGGGACAGGGGGCGAAGGGCTACACCTTC. Translated, it gives CSVNPGQGAKGYTF. This sequence joins TRBV29-1 and TRBJ1-2; 12 positions agree with TRBD1. V was clipped by 6 bases and J by 8 bases; unmatched bases: 10. The CDR3 consists of 14 residues. CDR1 SQVTM and CDR2 ANQGSEA come from the germline V gene.

The genes are TRBV5-6 and TRBJ1-6; no definite D call. Germline V gene lookup returns CDR1 SGHDT and CDR2 YYEEEE. CDR3 length: 16 residues. Between the trimmed V and J ends, which lost 1 base and 8 bases, there was a span of 16 bases. CDR3 protein: CASSLRSGSADSPLHF. CDR3 nucleotide sequence: TGTGCCAGCAGCTTGCGCTCCGGGTCTGCGGATTCACCCCTCCACTTT.

The V call is TRBV7-8, the J call TRBJ1-5; 10 positions match TRBD1. The CDR3 covers 17 residues. V dropped 4 bases and J dropped 4; count of bases not matched to a gene: 10. Germline values: CDR1 SGHVS, CDR2 FQNEAQ. CDR3 bases: TGTGCCAGCAGCTGGGGGGGGACAGGGGATTCAAATCAGCCCCAGCATTTT. The encoded protein is CASSWGGTGDSNQPQHF.

The V gene is TRBV18, the J gene TRBJ2-4; 10 positions agree with TRBD2. The germline CDR1 and CDR2 sequences are KGHSH and LQKENI. This CDR3 has 17 amino acids. Trimming at V came to 1 base and at J to 7 bases, leaving 10 bases not matched to a gene. CDR3 sequence (DNA): TGTGCCAGCTCACCACTAGGGCTAGCGGGAGTCGGGAACATTCAGTACTTC. This gives the protein CASSPLGLAGVGNIQYF.

The chain links TRBV4-1 to TRBJ2-6, with D possibly TRBD1 on 5 matching bases. Trimming left V 0 bases short and J 1 base short, with 16 bases between. Germline values: CDR1 MGHRA, CDR2 YSYEKL. The CDR3 has 19 amino acids. CDR3 region: CASSQDRARVMSGANVLTF. The CDR3 DNA sequence: TGCGCCAGCAGCCAAGATCGAGCCAGGGTGATGTCTGGGGCCAACGTCCTGACTTTC.

This rearrangement joins TRBV29-1 to TRBJ2-5; 11 bases line up with TRBD2. Per the germline V gene, CDR1 is SQVTM and CDR2 is ANQGSEA. The CDR3 totals 18 residues. J was trimmed by 5 bases and V by 6 bases; bases with no gene match: 20. In DNA form, the CDR3 reads TGCAGCGTCGCCACCGGGACTTCGAGTAGCGGGAGGGCGGAGACCCAGTACTTC. Its protein is CSVATGTSSSGRAETQYF.

This clone was detected only a few times. The rearrangement links TRBV4-3 to TRBJ1-1; perhaps TRBD1 as D (5 bases). The CDR3 consists of 17 residues. Trimming stripped 0 bases from V and 4 bases from J, with 18 bases between. Germline-derived CDR1 and CDR2 are LGHNA and YSLEER. Here the CDR3 DNA reads TGCGCCAGCAGCCAAGAGAGCCCAGGGTCATGGACCACTGAAGCTTTCTTT. Amino acid sequence: CASSQESPGSWTTEAFF.

J is TRBJ1-5 and V is TRBV28; D is ambiguous. V was pared by 1 base and J by 6 bases, with 7 bases between. In germline, CDR1 is MDHEN, CDR2 SYDVKM. This CDR3 has 13 amino acids. The CDR3 region is CASSLYRGQPQHF. The DNA of the CDR3 is TGTGCCAGCAGTTTATATCGCGGTCAGCCCCAGCATTTT.

The CDR3 nucleotides read TGTGCCAGCAGCCAAGGGTTTGGGACTAGCGAAGCCTACGAGCAGTACTTC. Translated: CASSQGFGTSEAYEQYF. This chain links TRBV3-1 (or the pseudogene TRBV3-2) with TRBJ2-7, with TRBD2 matching 10 bases. V was clipped by 1 base and J by 2 bases; unmatched bases: 8. The CDR3 has 17 residues. CDR1 and CDR2 (germline): LGHDT, YNNKEL (reference sequence).

This clone was recorded a few times. The chain links TRBV14 to TRBJ2-2; D perhaps matches TRBD2 (5 bases). The ends were cut back, 4 bases at V and 4 bases at J, with 13 bases in the middle. The CDR3 has 15 amino acids. Looked up from germline, CDR1 is SGHDN and CDR2 is FVKESK. CDR3 protein: CASSPGRAGTGELFF. CDR3 DNA: TGTGCCAGCAGCCCCGGTCGTGCGGGCACCGGGGAGCTGTTTTTT. The full variable domain, rest sourced from reference TRBV14 and TRBJ2-2, is EAGVTQFPSHSVIEKGQTVTLRCDPISGHDNLYWYRRVMGKEIKFLLHFVKESKQDESGMPNNRFLAERTGGTYSTLKVQPAELEDSGVYFCASSPGRAGTGELFFGEGSRLTVL.

This clone showed up just a few times. The rearrangement links TRBV2 to TRBJ1-3, with 7 nucleotides matching TRBD1. CDR3 length: 15 amino acids. Germline lookup yields CDR1 SNHLY and CDR2 FYNNEI. V shed 4 bases, J shed 0 bases, and the junction held 3 bases outside the gene matches. This CDR3 is CASSAQGNSGNTIYF. The CDR3 DNA reads as TGTGCCAGCAGTGCACAGGGGAACTCTGGAAACACCATATATTTT.

This clone was counted a single time. This rearrangement joins TRBV6-4 to TRBJ1-5; D is undetermined. Trimming removed 10 bases from V and 0 bases from J, with 13 bases in between. The CDR3 totals 14 residues. The germline V gene has CDR1 MRHNA and CDR2 SNTAGT. CDR3 DNA sequence: TGTGCCACCCGATGCGTATATAGCAATCAGCCCCAGCATTTT. This gives the protein CATRCVYSNQPQHF.

This chain joins TRBV2 and TRBJ1-2; D may be TRBD1 (5 bases). The CDR3 consists of 13 residues. The germline V gene encodes CDR1 SNHLY and CDR2 FYNNEI. Trimming cost V 7 bases and J 1 base, with 10 bases left between them. The CDR3 loop is CASNPTVNYGYTF. CDR3 DNA sequence: TGTGCCAGCAACCCGACAGTTAACTATGGCTACACCTTC.

This chain links TRBV6-5 with TRBJ1-2; D remains unclear. Germline V CDR1 and CDR2: MNHEY, SVGAGI. The CDR3 totals 13 residues. The V and J ends lost 1 base and 11 bases respectively, with 14 bases between them. The CDR3 region is CASSYFPGLGYTF. CDR3 bases: TGTGCCAGCAGTTACTTTCCCGGACTTGGGTACACCTTC.